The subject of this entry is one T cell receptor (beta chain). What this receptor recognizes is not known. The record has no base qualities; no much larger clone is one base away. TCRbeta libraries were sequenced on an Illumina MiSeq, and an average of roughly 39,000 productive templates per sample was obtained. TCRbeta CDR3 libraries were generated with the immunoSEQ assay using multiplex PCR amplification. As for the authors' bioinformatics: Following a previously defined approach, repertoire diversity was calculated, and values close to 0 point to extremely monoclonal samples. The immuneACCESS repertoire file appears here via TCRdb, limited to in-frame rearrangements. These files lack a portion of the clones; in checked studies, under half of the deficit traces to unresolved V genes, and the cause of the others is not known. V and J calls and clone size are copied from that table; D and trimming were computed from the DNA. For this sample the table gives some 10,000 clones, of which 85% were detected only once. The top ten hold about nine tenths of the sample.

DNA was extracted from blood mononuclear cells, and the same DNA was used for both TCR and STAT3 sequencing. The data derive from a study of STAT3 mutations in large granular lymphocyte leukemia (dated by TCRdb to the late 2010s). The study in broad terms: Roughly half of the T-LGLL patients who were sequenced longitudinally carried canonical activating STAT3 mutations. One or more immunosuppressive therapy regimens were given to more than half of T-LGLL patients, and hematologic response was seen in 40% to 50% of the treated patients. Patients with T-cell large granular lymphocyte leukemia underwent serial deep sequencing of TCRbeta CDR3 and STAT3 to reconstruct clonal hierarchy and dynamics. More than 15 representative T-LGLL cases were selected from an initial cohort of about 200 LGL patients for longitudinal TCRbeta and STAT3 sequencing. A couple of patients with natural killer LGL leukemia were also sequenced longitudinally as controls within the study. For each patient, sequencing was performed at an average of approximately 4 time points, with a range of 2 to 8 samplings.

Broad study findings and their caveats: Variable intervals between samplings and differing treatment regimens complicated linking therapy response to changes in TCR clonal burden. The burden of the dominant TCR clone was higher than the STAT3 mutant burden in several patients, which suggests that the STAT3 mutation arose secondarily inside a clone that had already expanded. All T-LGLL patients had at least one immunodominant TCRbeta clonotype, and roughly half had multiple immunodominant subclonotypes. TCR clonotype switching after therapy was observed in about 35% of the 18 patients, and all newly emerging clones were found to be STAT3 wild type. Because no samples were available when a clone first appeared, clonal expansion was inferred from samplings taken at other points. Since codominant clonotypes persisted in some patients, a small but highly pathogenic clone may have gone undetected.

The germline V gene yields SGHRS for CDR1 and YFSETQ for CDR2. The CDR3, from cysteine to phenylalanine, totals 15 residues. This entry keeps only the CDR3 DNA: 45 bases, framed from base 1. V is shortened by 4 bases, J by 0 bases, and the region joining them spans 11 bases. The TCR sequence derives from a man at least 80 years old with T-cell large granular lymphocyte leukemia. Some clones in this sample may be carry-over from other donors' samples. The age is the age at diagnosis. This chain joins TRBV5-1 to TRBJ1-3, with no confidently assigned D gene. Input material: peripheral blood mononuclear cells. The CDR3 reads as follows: CASSPYGGSGNTIYF. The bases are TGCGCCAGCAGCCCATACGGCGGCTCTGGAAACACCATATATTTT.